The clone carrying this T cell receptor (beta chain) was observed many times. Its antigen is still unknown. The sample originates from a study of T cells in Graves' hyperthyroidism and ophthalmopathy. Regions amplified from RNA transcripts were the TCR beta CDR3 regions. Researchers ran a first-round RT-PCR on the TCR CDR3 using the HTBI primer set. MiXCR, run by TCRdb on the multiplex PCR reads, gives a single entry per CDR3 protein. The sample comprises 300,000 to 450,000 distinct CDR3 sequences, about 15% of which are singletons, and roughly 11% rests with the top ten. Study-level points and caveats: The model made its ophthalmopathy prediction, and onset followed a median roughly 6.5 months later.

The CDR3 extends over 12 amino acids. From germline, CDR1 is DFQATT and CDR2 SNEGSKA (reference sequence). V gave up 2 bases and J gave up 5 bases, with 7 bases separating them. V is TRBV20-1 and J is TRBJ2-1; D unclear. This sequence was found in a woman aged 55-70 years with Graves' hyperthyroidism. Source material: blood. In DNA, the CDR3 is TGCAGTGCTAGACTCCGAAACAATGAGCAGTTCTTC. This gives the protein CSARLRNNEQFF.